Each of the 20 T cell receptor beta chains below was sequenced from the same sample in a study of T cells in Graves' hyperthyroidism and ophthalmopathy. Authors of the study amplified TCR beta CDR3 regions from RNA transcripts. During a first-round RT-PCR of the TCR CDR3, the HTBI primer set was used. TCRdb processed the multiplex PCR reads anew with MiXCR; each CDR3 protein has one entry. In the table there are about 420,000 distinct CDR3 sequences, roughly 13% of which are singletons. Sequenced: blood. These receptors all stem from a woman under 30 with Graves' hyperthyroidism.

This clonotype was seen repeatedly, ten times or more. The genes are TRBV6-1 and TRBJ2-7, with 7 bases fitting TRBD2. Germline lookup yields CDR1 MNHNS and CDR2 SASEGT. V dropped 8 bases and J dropped 9; count of bases not matched to a gene: 4. The CDR3 is made up of 10 amino acids. CDR3 nucleotide sequence: TGTGCCAGCGGGACTACTATGCAGTACTTC. Its protein product is CASGTTMQYF.

The chain is built from TRBV11-3 and TRBJ2-7, with D unclear. The CDR3 covers 14 residues. Trimming left V 3 bases short and J 5 bases short, with 14 bases between. Germline values: CDR1 SGHNT, CDR2 YENEEA. DNA of the CDR3: TGTGCCAGCAGCTTGTACGAGCGCGCGAACGAGCAGTACTTC. It translates to CASSLYERANEQYF.

This clonotype was found a few times. One base away lies a much larger clone, so this may be a sequencing read error. The chain is built from TRBV6-1 and TRBJ2-3, with TRBD2 matching 11 bases. From germline, CDR1 is MNHNS and CDR2 SASEGT. The length of the CDR3 is 15 residues. The CDR3 DNA follows: TGTGCCGGCAGGATGGGACTAGCGGACACAGATACGCAGTATTTT. It codes for CAGRMGLADTDTQYF.

This clonotype was seen a handful of times. This rearrangement joins TRBV10-3 to TRBJ1-3, with D hard to call. The CDR3 runs 15 residues. The germline V gene encodes CDR1 ENHRY and CDR2 SYGVKD. Trimming removed 0 bases from V and 1 base from J, with 7 bases in between. The DNA for the CDR3 is TGTGCCATCAGTGAGTCACATCAGTCTGGAAACACCATATATTTT. Residues: CAISESHQSGNTIYF.

This clonotype was detected ten times or more. This rearrangement joins TRBV18 to TRBJ1-2, with D possibly TRBD1 on 5 matching bases. CDR1 and CDR2 from the germline V gene are KGHSH and LQKENI. V lost 4 bases to trimming and J lost 0 bases, with 15 bases between them. CDR3 length equals 16 residues. This CDR3 reads CASSLTDSSANYGYTF. In DNA, the CDR3 is TGTGCCAGCTCACTCACAGACAGCTCGGCTAACTATGGCTACACCTTC.

This clonotype was observed at least ten times. The chain is built from TRBV6-6 and TRBJ2-1; TRBD1 matches at 8 bases. The CDR3 covers 14 residues. Germline V gives CDR1 MNHNY, CDR2 SVGAGI (reference sequence). V shed 0 bases, J shed 9 bases, and the junction held 4 bases outside the gene matches. Written as DNA, the CDR3 is TGTGCCAGCAGTTACTCTCGGACAGGGCTTGAGCAGTTCTTC. It encodes CASSYSRTGLEQFF.

This clonotype was recorded at least ten times. Here the CDR3 reads CSVEVGEGANSYNEQFF. The CDR3 DNA is TGCAGCGTTGAAGTGGGGGAGGGGGCGAACTCCTACAATGAGCAGTTCTTC. The V and J genes are TRBV29-1 and TRBJ2-1; D is perhaps TRBD1 or TRBD2 (7 bases each). The CDR3 has 17 residues. The V end lost 1 base, the J end lost 0 bases, and 16 bases lay between the germline ends. Germline V gene sequence: CDR1 SQVTM, CDR2 ANQGSEA.

This clonotype was picked up many times. The chain links TRBV2 to TRBJ1-4; D unclear. Per the germline V gene, CDR1 is SNHLY and CDR2 is FYNNEI. The CDR3 extends over 12 amino acids. V was pared by 8 bases and J by 8 bases, with 12 bases between. CDR3 loop: CASREAKEKLFF. DNA of the CDR3: TGTGCCAGCCGCGAGGCGAAAGAAAAACTGTTTTTT.

This clonotype appeared many times. This CDR3 reads CASSPQGDFYEQYF. In nucleotides, the CDR3 is TGTGCCAGCAGCCCCCAGGGTGATTTCTACGAGCAGTACTTC. The V and J genes are TRBV11-2 and TRBJ2-7; perhaps TRBD1 as D (5 bases). CDR3 size: 14 residues. The germline V gene has CDR1 SGHAT and CDR2 FQNNGV. Trimming cost V 5 bases and J 3 bases, with 14 bases left between them. Drawing the rest from reference TRBV11-2 and TRBJ2-7, the complete variable domain is EAGVAQSPRYKIIEKRQSVAFWCNPISGHATLYWYQQILGQGPKLLIQFQNNGVVDDSQLPKDRFSAERLKGVDSTLKIQPAKLEDSAVYLCASSPQGDFYEQYFGPGTRLTVT.

The gene calls are TRBV6-2 or TRBV6-3 and TRBJ1-2; D is undetermined. V was trimmed by 6 bases and J by 2 bases, leaving 7 bases between them. This CDR3 has 12 residues. Germline V CDR1 and CDR2: MNHEY, SVGEGT. In nucleotides, the CDR3 is TGTGCCAGCAGAGTCGACAACTATGGCTACACCTTC. Translated: CASRVDNYGYTF.

This clonotype was counted ten times or more. This chain joins TRBV7-8 and TRBJ1-2; no definite D call. V was pared by 4 bases and J by 7 bases, with 13 bases between. There are 13 residues in the CDR3. The germline gives CDR1 SGHVS, CDR2 FQNEAQ. CDR3 sequence (DNA): TGTGCCAGCAGCTCGGACTATCGGAGTGGCTACACCTTC. This encodes CASSSDYRSGYTF. The variable domain in full, with the rest retrieved from reference TRBV7-8 and TRBJ1-2, is GAGVSQSPRYKVAKRGQDVALRCDPISGHVSLFWYQQALGQGPEFLTYFQNEAQLDKSGLPSDRFFAERPEGSVSTLKIQRTQQEDSAVYLCASSSDYRSGYTFGSGTRLTVV.

This clonotype was seen many times. This chain uses TRBV30 with TRBJ2-1, with 11 bases matching TRBD2. J lost 4 bases, V lost 4 bases, and 6 bases had no gene match. CDR1 and CDR2 from the germline V gene are GTSNPN and SVGIG (reference sequence). This CDR3 has 15 amino acids. CDR3 sequence reads: CAWILSGRDYNEQFF. The DNA of the CDR3 is TGTGCCTGGATTCTTAGCGGGAGGGATTACAATGAGCAGTTCTTC.

This clonotype was observed a few times. Given the absence of the conserved phenylalanine or tryptophan at the CDR3 end, a read error is likely. The gene calls are TRBV3-1 and TRBJ2-1; D ambiguous. The V gene's germline CDR1 is LGHDT and CDR2 YNNKEL (reference sequence). The germline V and J ends were trimmed by 4 bases and 0 bases, with 16 bases remaining between them. CDR3 size: 17 residues. The CDR3 spells CASSPSGTVSSYNEQFL. The CDR3, as DNA: TGTGCCAGCAGCCCCTCAGGCACGGTGAGCTCCTACAATGAGCAGTTCCTC.

Of note for this clonotype: One end of the junction varies from germline; a read error may be responsible. The CDR3 sequence: CASSEGGPIKAETQYF. CDR3 coding DNA: TGTGCCAGCAGCGAAGGGGGACCGATTAAAGCAGAGACCCAGTACTTC. The chain employs TRBV2 and TRBJ2-5; D is possibly TRBD1 (6 bases). This CDR3 spans 16 amino acids. The germline CDR1 and CDR2 sequences are SNHLY and FYNNEI.

This clonotype came up many times. The chain joins TRBV6-1 to TRBJ2-5, with a possible D match to TRBD2 (5 bases). Germline V gives CDR1 MNHNS, CDR2 SASEGT. Trimming left V 4 bases short and J 6 bases short, with 12 bases between. The CDR3 totals 13 residues. The CDR3 loop is CASSASGEKTQYF. CDR3 nucleotide sequence: TGTGCCAGCAGTGCGTCCGGGGAGAAGACCCAGTACTTC.

The rearrangement uses TRBV20-1 and TRBJ2-5; 9 bases align to TRBD2. The CDR3 loop spans 17 amino acids. CDR1 DFQATT and CDR2 SNEGSKA come from the germline V gene (reference sequence). V lost 1 base and J lost 3; bases outside the gene matches: 12. CDR3 amino acids: CSARVGDLWTSEETQYF. CDR3 nucleotide sequence: TGCAGTGCTAGAGTCGGGGACCTTTGGACTAGCGAAGAGACCCAGTACTTC.

This chain uses TRBV6-1 with TRBJ2-1; 12 bases map to TRBD2. CDR1 is MNHNS, CDR2 SASEGT, per germline. The CDR3 consists of 17 residues. J gave up 6 bases and V 1 base, and 7 bases lay outside the gene matches. The chain's CDR3 is CASSEEVMTSGSNEQFF. CDR3 nucleotides: TGTGCCAGCAGTGAAGAAGTTATGACTAGCGGGAGCAATGAGCAGTTCTTC.

A note on this clonotype: This clone may be a read error of a much larger clone one base away. The V gene is TRBV14, the J gene TRBJ2-7; 10 bases match TRBD2. Germline V gives CDR1 SGHDN, CDR2 FVKESK. CDR3 length equals 15 residues. The CDR3 sequence: CASNQSTSGRDEQYF. As DNA, the CDR3 is TGTGCCAGCAACCAATCGACTAGCGGGCGGGACGAGCAGTACTTC.

This clonotype was counted between two and nine times. The CDR3 loop reads CASRRMPQGSGNTIYF. The CDR3 DNA sequence: TGTGCCAGCAGGCGCATGCCCCAGGGGTCTGGAAACACCATATATTTT. This rearrangement joins TRBV6-1 to TRBJ1-3; tentatively, D is TRBD1 (6 bases). With 6 bases removed from V and 1 base from J, the gap between germline ends came to 16 bases. The germline V gene has CDR1 MNHNS and CDR2 SASEGT. The CDR3 spans 16 residues.

This clonotype was observed at least ten times. V and J are TRBV7-3 and TRBJ1-1, with 8 nucleotides matching TRBD1. Germline values: CDR1 SGHTA, CDR2 FQGTGA. After removal of 3 bases from V and 4 bases from J, the junction contained 7 bases not matched to a gene. The CDR3 runs to 15 residues. The CDR3 spells CASSLTGVEGTEAFF. Here the CDR3 DNA reads TGTGCCAGCAGCTTGACAGGGGTTGAAGGCACTGAAGCTTTCTTT.